This T cell receptor (beta chain) was identified in a study of blood T cell repertoires in COVID-19. Across the whole study: Samples taken during acute and convalescent COVID-19 were collected in the United States, Italy and Spain. Sources were T cells, B-cell-depleted T cells, or PBMCs; the material itself was cDNA or gDNA.

Original data processing: Scientists estimated how many nucleated cells there were by amplifying reference gene primers. Method: immunoSEQ multiplex PCR; TCRdb's copy keeps in-frame clones and lacks some. D and trimming were read from the DNA, whereas the V and J calls and clone size are those reported in that table. Of 300,000 to 350,000 clones detected, more than 70% appear once; the ten largest clones hold 5.5% to 7.5%. The TCR was taken from a woman in her seventies with COVID-19, enrolled during active disease. The sequencing sample was made of peripheral blood.

CDR3 coding DNA: TGCGCCAGCAGCCAAGCGGCCCGGACAGGGGGGATTTTTGGCTACACCTTC. Residues: CASSQAARTGGIFGYTF. J is TRBJ1-2 and V is TRBV4-1; 10 nucleotides line up with TRBD1. V lost 1 base to trimming and J lost 7 bases; unmatched junction nucleotides: 12. This CDR3 contains 17 residues. Germline values: CDR1 MGHRA, CDR2 YSYEKL.